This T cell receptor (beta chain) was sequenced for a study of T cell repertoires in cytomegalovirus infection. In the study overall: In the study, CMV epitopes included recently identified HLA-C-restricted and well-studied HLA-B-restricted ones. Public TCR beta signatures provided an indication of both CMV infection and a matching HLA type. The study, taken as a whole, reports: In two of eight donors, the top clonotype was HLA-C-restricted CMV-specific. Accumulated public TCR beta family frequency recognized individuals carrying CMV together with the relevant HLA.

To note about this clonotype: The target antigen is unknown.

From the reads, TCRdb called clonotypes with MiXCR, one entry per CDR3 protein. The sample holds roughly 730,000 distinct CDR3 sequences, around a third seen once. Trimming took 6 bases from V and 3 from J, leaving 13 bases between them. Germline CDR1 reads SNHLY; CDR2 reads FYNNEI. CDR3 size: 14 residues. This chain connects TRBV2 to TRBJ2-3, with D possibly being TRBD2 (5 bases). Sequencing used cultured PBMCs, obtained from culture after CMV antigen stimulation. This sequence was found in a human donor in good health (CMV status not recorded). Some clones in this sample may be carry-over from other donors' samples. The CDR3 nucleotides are TGTGCCAGCAGGGAGAATAGCGTAACAGATACGCAGTATTTT. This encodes CASRENSVTDTQYF.